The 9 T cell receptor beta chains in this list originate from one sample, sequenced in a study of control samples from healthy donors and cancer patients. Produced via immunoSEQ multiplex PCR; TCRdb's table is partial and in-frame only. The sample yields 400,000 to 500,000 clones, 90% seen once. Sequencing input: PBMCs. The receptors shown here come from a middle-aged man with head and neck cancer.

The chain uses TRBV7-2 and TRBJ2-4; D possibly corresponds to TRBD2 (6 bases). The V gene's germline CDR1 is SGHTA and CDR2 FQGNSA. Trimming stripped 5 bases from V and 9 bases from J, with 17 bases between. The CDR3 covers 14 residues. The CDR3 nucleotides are TGTGCCAGCAGCCGGAGGGAAAGGGACTCCATTCAGTACTTC. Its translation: CASSRRERDSIQYF.

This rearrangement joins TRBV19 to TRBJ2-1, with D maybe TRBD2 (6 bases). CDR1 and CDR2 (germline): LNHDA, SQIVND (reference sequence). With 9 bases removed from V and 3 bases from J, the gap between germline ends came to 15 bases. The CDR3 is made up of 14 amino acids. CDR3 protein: CASGSSANYNEQFF. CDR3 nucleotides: TGTGCCAGCGGATCTAGCGCCAACTACAATGAGCAGTTCTTC.

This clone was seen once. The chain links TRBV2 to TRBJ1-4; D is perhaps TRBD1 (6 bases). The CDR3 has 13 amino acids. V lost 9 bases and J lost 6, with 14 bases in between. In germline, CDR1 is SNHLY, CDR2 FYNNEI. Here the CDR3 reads CARKQGGDEKLFF. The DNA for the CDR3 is TGTGCCAGGAAACAGGGAGGGGATGAAAAACTGTTTTTT.

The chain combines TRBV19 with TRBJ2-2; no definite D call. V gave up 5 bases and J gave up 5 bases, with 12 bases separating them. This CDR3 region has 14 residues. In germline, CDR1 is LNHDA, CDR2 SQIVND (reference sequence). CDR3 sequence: CASSPRPATGELFF. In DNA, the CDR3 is TGTGCCAGTAGTCCCCGGCCGGCGACCGGGGAGCTGTTTTTT. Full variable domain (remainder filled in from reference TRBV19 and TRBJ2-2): DGGITQSPKYLFRKEGQNVTLSCEQNLNHDAMYWYRQDPGQGLRLIYYSQIVNDFQKGDIAEGYSVSREKKESFPLTVTSAQKNPTAFYLCASSPRPATGELFFGEGSRLTVL.

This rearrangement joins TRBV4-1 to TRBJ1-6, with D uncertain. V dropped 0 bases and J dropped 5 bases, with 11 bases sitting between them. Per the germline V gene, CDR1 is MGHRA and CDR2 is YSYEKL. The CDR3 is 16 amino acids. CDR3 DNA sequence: TGCGCCAGCAGCCAAGATAGCACAGCGAATAATTCACCCCTCCACTTT. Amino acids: CASSQDSTANNSPLHF.

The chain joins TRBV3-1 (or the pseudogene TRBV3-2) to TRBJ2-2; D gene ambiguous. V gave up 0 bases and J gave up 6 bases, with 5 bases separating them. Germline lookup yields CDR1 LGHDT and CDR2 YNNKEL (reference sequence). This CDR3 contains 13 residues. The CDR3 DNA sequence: TGTGCCAGCAGCCAAGATTACCCCGGGGAGCTGTTTTTT. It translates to CASSQDYPGELFF.

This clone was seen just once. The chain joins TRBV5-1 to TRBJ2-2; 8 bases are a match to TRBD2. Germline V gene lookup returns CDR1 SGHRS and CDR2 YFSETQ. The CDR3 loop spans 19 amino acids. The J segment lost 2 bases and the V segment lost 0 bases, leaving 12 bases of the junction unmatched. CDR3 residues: CASSLVVILAGGNTGELFF. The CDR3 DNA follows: TGCGCCAGCAGCTTGGTTGTTATTTTGGCGGGAGGAAACACCGGGGAGCTGTTTTTT. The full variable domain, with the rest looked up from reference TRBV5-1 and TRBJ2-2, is KAGVTQTPRYLIKTRGQQVTLSCSPISGHRSVSWYQQTPGQGLQFLFEYFSETQRNKGNFPGRFSGRQFSNSRSEMNVSTLELGDSALYLCASSLVVILAGGNTGELFFGEGSRLTVL.

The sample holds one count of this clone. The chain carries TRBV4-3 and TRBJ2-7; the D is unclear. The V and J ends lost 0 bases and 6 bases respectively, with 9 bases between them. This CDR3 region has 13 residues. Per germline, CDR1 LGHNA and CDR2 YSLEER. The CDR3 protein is CASSQDSRAEQYF. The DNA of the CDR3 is TGCGCCAGCAGCCAAGATAGTAGAGCCGAGCAGTACTTC.

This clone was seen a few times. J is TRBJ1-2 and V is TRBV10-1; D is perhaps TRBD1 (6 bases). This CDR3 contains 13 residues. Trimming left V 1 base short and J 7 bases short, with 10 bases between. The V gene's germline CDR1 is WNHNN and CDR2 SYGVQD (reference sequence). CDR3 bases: TGCGCCAGCAGTGAGTACAGGGTCGGTGGCTACACCTTC. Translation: CASSEYRVGGYTF.